Listed here are 24 T cell receptor beta chains from one sample, sequenced in a study of regulatory T cells in long-lasting Graves disease. Libraries of TCR beta came from iRepertoire HTBI primers plus Arm-PCR of CDR3 regions. TCRdb reprocessed the multiplex PCR reads via MiXCR and lists one record per CDR3 protein. The repertoire holds about 560,000 distinct CDR3 sequences, with about 15% as singletons. Regarding time point: newly diagnosed GD, antithyroid drugs for less than 3 months. Extracted RNA from PBMCs served as the source of the TCR library. These sequences were also reported in another study, on T cells in Graves' hyperthyroidism and ophthalmopathy.

This sample comprised peripheral blood mononuclear cells (PBMCs), obtained at new diagnosis, from a patient treated with antithyroid drugs. These receptors were collected from a man younger than 35 with Graves disease.

This clonotype has at least ten counts. The J gene is TRBJ2-3, the V gene TRBV24-1; D uncertain. CDR3 length equals 16 residues. With 2 bases removed from V and 0 bases from J, the gap between germline ends came to 11 bases. Germline loops: CDR1 KGHDR, CDR2 SFDVKD. CDR3 amino acids: CATSDSVNPSTDTQYF. The DNA for the CDR3 is TGTGCCACCAGTGATTCCGTAAACCCTAGCACAGATACGCAGTATTTT.

This clonotype was found many times. This chain connects TRBV20-1 to TRBJ2-3; TRBD2 aligns across 8 bases. CDR3 length equals 15 residues. Trimming removed 1 base from V and 2 bases from J; junction bases left unmatched: 5. CDR1 is DFQATT and CDR2 is SNEGSKA in the germline V gene (reference sequence). The CDR3 nucleotides read TGCAGTGCTAGAGCAGCGGGAGATCTCACAGATACGCAGTATTTT. Translated: CSARAAGDLTDTQYF.

This clonotype was detected ten times or more. This chain uses TRBV6-1 with TRBJ1-2, with D perhaps TRBD1 (5 bases). Between the trimmed V and J ends, which lost 0 bases and 4 bases, there was a span of 9 bases. Germline V lookup: CDR1 MNHNS, CDR2 SASEGT. The CDR3 covers 14 residues. CDR3 DNA: TGTGCCAGCAGTGAAGCGCCAGGGCCCTATGGCTACACCTTC. Encoded protein: CASSEAPGPYGYTF.

The rearrangement uses TRBV7-9 and TRBJ1-2; 9 nucleotides match TRBD1. The CDR3 contains 14 residues. V trimming: 8 bases; J trimming: 4 bases; junction bases outside the gene matches: 8. From germline, CDR1 is SEHNR and CDR2 FQNEAQ (reference sequence). CDR3 amino acids: CASLAGTGTYGYTF. In DNA form, the CDR3 reads TGTGCCAGCCTCGCCGGGACAGGGACCTATGGCTACACCTTC.

This clonotype was counted many times. The rearrangement uses TRBV7-9 and TRBJ2-7; 11 bases agree with TRBD1. Germline assignment: CDR1 SEHNR and CDR2 FQNEAQ (reference sequence). V gave up 1 base and J gave up 2 bases; unmatched junction bases: 4. The CDR3 sequence is 16 residues long. The CDR3 here is CASSLGGGQGAYEQYF. DNA of the CDR3: TGTGCCAGCAGCTTAGGGGGGGGACAGGGGGCCTACGAGCAGTACTTC.

This clonotype was seen ten or more times. This chain uses TRBV7-9 with TRBJ2-3; D is uncertain. The CDR3 totals 16 residues. Trimming shortened V by 3 bases and J by 0 bases, and 13 bases separated the two germline ends. The germline CDR1 and CDR2 sequences are SEHNR and FQNEAQ (reference sequence). The CDR3 is CASSFRATASTDTQYF. Here the CDR3 DNA reads TGTGCCAGCAGCTTTAGGGCTACCGCTAGCACAGATACGCAGTATTTT.

This clonotype was observed many times. The chain links TRBV7-9 to TRBJ2-1; a weak D match, TRBD2 (8 bases). CDR1 SEHNR and CDR2 FQNEAQ come from the germline V gene (reference sequence). Trimming removed 7 bases from V and 4 bases from J, with 14 bases in between. The CDR3 covers 14 residues. CDR3 protein: CASIREGAYNEQFF. Here the CDR3 DNA reads TGTGCCAGCATCCGGGAGGGGGCTTACAATGAGCAGTTCTTC.

This clonotype has a count of ten or more. V usage is TRBV2 and J usage is TRBJ1-1; no clear D gene. V was pared by 7 bases and J by 5 bases, with 8 bases between. Germline V lookup: CDR1 SNHLY, CDR2 FYNNEI. This CDR3 spans 11 amino acids. Here the CDR3 reads CASKQGTEAFF. The CDR3 DNA reads TGTGCCAGCAAGCAAGGAACTGAAGCTTTCTTT.

This clonotype came up many times. This chain links TRBV20-1 with TRBJ2-5; the D is unclear. Germline loops: CDR1 DFQATT, CDR2 SNEGSKA (reference sequence). The CDR3 runs to 13 residues. V lost 0 bases to trimming and J lost 5 bases, with 10 bases between them. The chain's CDR3 is CSARDWGGETQYF. CDR3 nucleotide sequence: TGCAGTGCTAGAGATTGGGGTGGGGAGACCCAGTACTTC.

This clonotype was counted at least ten times. The rearrangement links TRBV7-9 to TRBJ2-7; 9 bases are shared with TRBD1. J lost 2 bases, V lost 7 bases, and 9 bases had no gene match. The CDR3 consists of 15 residues. Germline V gene data show CDR1 as SEHNR and CDR2 as FQNEAQ (reference sequence). CDR3 sequence reads: CASTKGGTGTYEQYF. In DNA form, the CDR3 reads TGTGCCAGCACCAAGGGTGGGACAGGGACCTACGAGCAGTACTTC.

In this sample, this clonotype turned up many times. The chain has TRBV7-9 and TRBJ2-3; a weak D match, TRBD1 (6 bases). CDR1 is SEHNR, CDR2 FQNEAQ, per germline (reference sequence). The V and J ends lost 7 bases and 1 base respectively, with 18 bases between them. The CDR3 is made up of 16 amino acids. In DNA form, the CDR3 reads TGTGCCAGCACCGTGCTTCGGGCAGGGGGCACAGATACGCAGTATTTT. It yields the protein CASTVLRAGGTDTQYF.

A few counts support this clonotype. The chain combines TRBV7-9 with TRBJ2-2; TRBD1 or TRBD2 may be the D gene (5 bases each). The CDR3 spans 15 residues. The germline CDR1 and CDR2 sequences are SEHNR and FQNEAQ (reference sequence). V shed 3 bases and J shed 0 bases, with 8 bases lying between them. The chain's CDR3 is CASSLGRTNTGELFF. For the CDR3, the DNA is TGTGCCAGCAGCTTGGGACGGACGAACACCGGGGAGCTGTTTTTT.

This clonotype has a count of ten or more. This sequence joins TRBV11-2 and TRBJ2-6; perhaps D is TRBD1 or TRBD2 (5 bases each). This CDR3 region has 18 residues. V lost 5 bases, J lost 5 bases, and 22 bases lay in between. Germline-derived CDR1 and CDR2 are SGHAT and FQNNGV. The CDR3: CASSLPRGRLDWANVLTF. In DNA, the CDR3 is TGTGCCAGCAGCCTCCCGAGGGGACGCCTCGACTGGGCCAACGTCCTGACTTTC.

This chain connects TRBV25-1 to TRBJ2-1, with D possibly being TRBD2 (7 bases). The V gene's germline CDR1 is MGHDK and CDR2 SYGVNS. The ends were cut back, 8 bases at V and 4 bases at J, with 15 bases in the middle. This CDR3 has 14 amino acids. The CDR3 spells CASPMGGLYNEQFF. For the CDR3, the DNA is TGTGCCAGCCCAATGGGGGGGCTATACAATGAGCAGTTCTTC.

This clonotype was counted a single time. With a much larger clone just one base away, this may be a read error. This is likely a read error, given that the CDR3 carries no conserved phenylalanine or tryptophan at its end. This sequence joins TRBV6-1 and TRBJ2-7, with 9 bases identical to TRBD1. V was clipped by 3 bases and J by 3 bases; unmatched bases: 6. The germline V gene encodes CDR1 MNHNS and CDR2 SASEGT. The CDR3 is 15 residues long. The CDR3: CASSDRRGQGYEQYL. The CDR3 nucleotides are TGTGCCAGCAGTGATAGGAGGGGACAGGGCTACGAGCAGTACCTC.

This clonotype appeared a few times. The chain joins TRBV5-5 to TRBJ2-7; D uncertain. The germline V gene has CDR1 SGHKS and CDR2 YYEKEE (reference sequence). The CDR3 sequence is 14 residues long. V lost 1 base and J lost 2, with 10 bases in between. CDR3 sequence: CASSLFDGAYEQYF. DNA for the CDR3: TGTGCCAGCAGCTTGTTTGACGGAGCCTACGAGCAGTACTTC.

A few counts support this clonotype. V and J are TRBV28 and TRBJ1-2, with no clear D. Germline V gene sequence: CDR1 MDHEN, CDR2 SYDVKM. The ends were cut back, 6 bases at V and 3 bases at J, with 14 bases in the middle. The CDR3 consists of 14 residues. The chain's CDR3 is CASSPGSLDYGYTF. CDR3 nucleotides: TGTGCCAGCAGCCCGGGGAGCCTTGACTATGGCTACACCTTC.

There are a few counts of this clonotype. An end of the junction does not agree with germline; a read error may underlie this. The rearrangement joins TRBV20-1 to TRBJ1-1, with D possibly matching TRBD1 (6 bases). The V gene's germline CDR1 is DFQATT and CDR2 SNEGSKA (reference sequence). The CDR3 spans 14 residues. The CDR3 DNA reads TGCAGTGCTAGCGGACAGAGCATGAACACTGAATCTTTCTTT. This translates into CSASGQSMNTESFF.

This clonotype was counted many times. V and J are TRBV6-1 and TRBJ2-7; TRBD1 matches 7 bases. Germline V lookup: CDR1 MNHNS, CDR2 SASEGT. Germline trimming cut 6 bases from V and 2 bases from J; bases unmatched to any gene: 7. The CDR3 extends over 14 amino acids. CDR3 DNA sequence: TGTGCCAGCAGCCCCTGGACAGGAGCCTACGAGCAGTACTTC. This sequence encodes CASSPWTGAYEQYF.

CDR3 residues: CSASRLAEAFF. CDR3 bases: TGCAGTGCTAGTCGGCTGGCGGAAGCTTTCTTT. The rearrangement joins TRBV20-1 to TRBJ1-1; D remains unclear. Trimming stripped 3 bases from V and 8 bases from J, with 10 bases between. This CDR3 is built from 11 residues. Germline V gene data show CDR1 as DFQATT and CDR2 as SNEGSKA (reference sequence).

This clonotype was seen ten or more times. V usage is TRBV28 and J usage is TRBJ2-7, with a possible D match to TRBD1 (5 bases). Trimming removed 8 bases at V and 2 bases at J, with 7 bases between. This CDR3 has 11 residues. Germline V gene sequence: CDR1 MDHEN, CDR2 SYDVKM. The CDR3 region is CASARAYEQYF. The CDR3 coding sequence is TGTGCCAGCGCCAGGGCCTACGAGCAGTACTTC.

This clonotype was recorded at least ten times. The J gene is TRBJ2-7, the V gene TRBV12-3 or TRBV12-4; the D call may be TRBD1 or TRBD2 (5 bases each). The CDR3 extends over 16 amino acids. Trimming took off 2 bases at V and 7 bases at J, with 21 bases between the two ends. DNA for the CDR3: TGTGCCAGCAGTTTAAGGGCTAGCCCTCCCAGGGAGGAGCAGTACTTC. Its translation is CASSLRASPPREEQYF.

This clonotype was observed a handful of times. The chain couples TRBV9 to TRBJ1-5, with 7 positions matching TRBD1. CDR1 SGDLS and CDR2 YYNGEE come from the germline V gene. This CDR3 has 15 residues. V trimming: 3 bases; J trimming: 3 bases; junction bases outside the gene matches: 6. The CDR3 bases are TGTGCCAGCAGCGGCGCGGGACAGATCAATCAGCCCCAGCATTTT. Protein sequence: CASSGAGQINQPQHF.

The chain is built from TRBV20-1 and TRBJ2-3; the D gene is possibly TRBD2 (7 bases). The CDR3 is 14 residues long. The germline CDR1 and CDR2 sequences are DFQATT and SNEGSKA (reference sequence). V was cut by 7 bases and J by 4 bases, with 18 bases left in between. DNA of the CDR3: TGCAGTGGAGGGAGGGGGGGTCGGGCAGATACGCAGTATTTT. It encodes CSGGRGGRADTQYF.